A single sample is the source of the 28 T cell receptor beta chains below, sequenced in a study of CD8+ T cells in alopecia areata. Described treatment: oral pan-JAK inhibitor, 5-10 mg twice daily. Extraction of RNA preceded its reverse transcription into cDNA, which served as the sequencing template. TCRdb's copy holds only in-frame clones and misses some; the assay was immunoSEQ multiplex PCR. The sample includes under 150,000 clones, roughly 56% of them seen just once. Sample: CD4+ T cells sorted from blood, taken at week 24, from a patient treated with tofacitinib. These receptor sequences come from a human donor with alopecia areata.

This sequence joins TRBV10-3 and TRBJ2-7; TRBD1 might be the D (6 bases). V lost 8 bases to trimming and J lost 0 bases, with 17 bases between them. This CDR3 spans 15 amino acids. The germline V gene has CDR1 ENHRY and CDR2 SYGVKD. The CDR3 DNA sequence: TGTGCCATCGCGGAGACAGGTGACCTCTCCTACGAGCAGTACTTC. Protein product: CAIAETGDLSYEQYF.

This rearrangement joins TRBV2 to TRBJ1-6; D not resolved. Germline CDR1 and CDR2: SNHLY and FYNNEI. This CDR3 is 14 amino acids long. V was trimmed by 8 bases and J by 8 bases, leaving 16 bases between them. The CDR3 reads CASAFPGSHSPLHF. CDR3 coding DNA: TGTGCCAGCGCCTTCCCAGGTTCTCATTCACCCCTCCACTTT.

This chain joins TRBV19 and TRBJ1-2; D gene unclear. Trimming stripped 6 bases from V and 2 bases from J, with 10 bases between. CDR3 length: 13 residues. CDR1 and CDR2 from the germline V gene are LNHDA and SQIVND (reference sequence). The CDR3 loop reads CASRRVGNYGYTF. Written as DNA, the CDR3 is TGTGCCAGTAGAAGGGTGGGGAACTATGGCTACACCTTC.

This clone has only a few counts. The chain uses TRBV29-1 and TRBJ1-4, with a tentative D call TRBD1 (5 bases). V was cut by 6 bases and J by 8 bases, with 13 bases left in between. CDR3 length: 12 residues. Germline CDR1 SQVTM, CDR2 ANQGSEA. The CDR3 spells CSVGTRGEKLFF. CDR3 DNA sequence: TGCAGCGTAGGGACCCGGGGGGAAAAACTGTTTTTT.

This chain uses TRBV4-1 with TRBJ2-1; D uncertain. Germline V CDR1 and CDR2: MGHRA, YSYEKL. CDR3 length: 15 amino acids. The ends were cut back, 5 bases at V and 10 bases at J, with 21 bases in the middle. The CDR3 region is CASSGVVIRIYEQFF. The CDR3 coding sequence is TGCGCCAGCAGCGGAGTGGTGATTAGGATTTACGAGCAGTTCTTC.

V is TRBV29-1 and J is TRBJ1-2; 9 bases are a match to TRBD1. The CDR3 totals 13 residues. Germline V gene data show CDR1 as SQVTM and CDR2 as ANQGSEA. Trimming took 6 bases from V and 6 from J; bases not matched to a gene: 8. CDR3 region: CSVGRDREDGYTF. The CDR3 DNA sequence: TGCAGCGTGGGCCGGGACAGGGAGGATGGCTACACCTTC.

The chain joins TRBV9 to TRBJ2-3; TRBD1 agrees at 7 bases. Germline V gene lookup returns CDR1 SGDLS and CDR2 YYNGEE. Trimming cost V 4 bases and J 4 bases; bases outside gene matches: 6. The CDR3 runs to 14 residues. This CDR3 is CASSQTGRADTQYF. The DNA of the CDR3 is TGTGCCAGCAGCCAGACAGGGCGAGCAGATACGCAGTATTTT.

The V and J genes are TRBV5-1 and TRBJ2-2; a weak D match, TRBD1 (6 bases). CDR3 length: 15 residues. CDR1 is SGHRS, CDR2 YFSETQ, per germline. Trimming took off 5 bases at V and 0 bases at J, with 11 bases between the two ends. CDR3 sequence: CASRPRDTNTGELFF. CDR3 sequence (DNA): TGCGCCAGCAGACCCCGGGACACGAACACCGGGGAGCTGTTTTTT.

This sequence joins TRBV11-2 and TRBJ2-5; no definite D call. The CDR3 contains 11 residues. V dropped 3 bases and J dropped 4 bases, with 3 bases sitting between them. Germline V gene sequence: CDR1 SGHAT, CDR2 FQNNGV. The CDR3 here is CASSFGETQYF. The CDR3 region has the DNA TGTGCCAGCAGCTTCGGAGAGACCCAGTACTTC.

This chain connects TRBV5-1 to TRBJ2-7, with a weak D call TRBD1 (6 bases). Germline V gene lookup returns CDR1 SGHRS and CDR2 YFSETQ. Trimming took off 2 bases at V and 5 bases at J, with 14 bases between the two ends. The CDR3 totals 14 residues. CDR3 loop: CASSFSLQGHEQYF. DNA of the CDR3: TGCGCCAGCAGCTTCTCCCTACAGGGTCACGAGCAGTACTTC.

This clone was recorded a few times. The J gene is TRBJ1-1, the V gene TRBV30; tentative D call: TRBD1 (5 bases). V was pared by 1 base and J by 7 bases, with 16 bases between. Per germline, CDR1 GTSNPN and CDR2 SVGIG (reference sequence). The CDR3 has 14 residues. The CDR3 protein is CAWSAGTPGNEAFF. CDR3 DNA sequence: TGTGCCTGGAGTGCAGGAACCCCAGGGAATGAAGCTTTCTTT. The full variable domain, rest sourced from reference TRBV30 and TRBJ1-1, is SQTIHQWPATLVQPVGSPLSLECTVEGTSNPNLYWYRQAAGRGLQLLFYSVGIGQISSEVPQNLSASRPQDRQFILSSKKLLLSDSGFYLCAWSAGTPGNEAFFGQGTRLTVV.

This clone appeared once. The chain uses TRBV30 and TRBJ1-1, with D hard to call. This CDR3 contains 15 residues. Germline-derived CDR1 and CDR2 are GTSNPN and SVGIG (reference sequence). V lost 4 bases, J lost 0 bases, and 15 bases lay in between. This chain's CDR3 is CAWTPPGGLNTEAFF. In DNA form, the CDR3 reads TGTGCCTGGACCCCACCGGGCGGTTTGAACACTGAAGCTTTCTTT.

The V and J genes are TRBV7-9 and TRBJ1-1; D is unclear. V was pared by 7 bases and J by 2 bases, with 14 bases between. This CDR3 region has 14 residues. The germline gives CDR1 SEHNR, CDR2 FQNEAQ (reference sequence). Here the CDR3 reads CASIPQNPNTEAFF. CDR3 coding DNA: TGTGCCAGCATCCCGCAAAACCCTAACACTGAAGCTTTCTTT. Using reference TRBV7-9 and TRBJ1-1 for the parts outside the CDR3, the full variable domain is DTGVSQNPRHKITKRGQNVTFRCDPISEHNRLYWYRQTLGQGPEFLTYFQNEAQLEKSRLLSDRFSAERPKGSFSTLEIQRTEQGDSAMYLCASIPQNPNTEAFFGQGTRLTVV.

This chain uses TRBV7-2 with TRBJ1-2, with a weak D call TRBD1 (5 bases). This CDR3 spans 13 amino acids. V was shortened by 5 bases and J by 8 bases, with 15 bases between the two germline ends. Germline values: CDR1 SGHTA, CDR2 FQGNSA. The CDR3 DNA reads TGTGCCAGCAGCCCCCGGGGGGGGTGGGGCTACACCTTC. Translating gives CASSPRGGWGYTF.

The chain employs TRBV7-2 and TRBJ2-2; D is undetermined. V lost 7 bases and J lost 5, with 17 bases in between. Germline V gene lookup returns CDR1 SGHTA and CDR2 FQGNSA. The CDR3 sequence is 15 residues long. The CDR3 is CASTPMGLETGELFF. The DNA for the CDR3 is TGTGCCAGCACCCCCATGGGGTTGGAAACCGGGGAGCTGTTTTTT. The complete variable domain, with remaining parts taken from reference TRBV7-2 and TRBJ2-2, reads GAGVSQSPSNKVTEKGKDVELRCDPISGHTALYWYRQSLGQGLEFLIYFQGNSAPDKSGLPSDRFSAERTGGSVSTLTIQRTQQEDSAVYLCASTPMGLETGELFFGEGSRLTVL.

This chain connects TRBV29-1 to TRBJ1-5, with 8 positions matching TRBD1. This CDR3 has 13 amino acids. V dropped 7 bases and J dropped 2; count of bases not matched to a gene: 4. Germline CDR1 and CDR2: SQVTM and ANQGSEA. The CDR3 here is CSALTGGNQPQHF. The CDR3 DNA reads TGCAGCGCCCTGACAGGGGGCAATCAGCCCCAGCATTTT.

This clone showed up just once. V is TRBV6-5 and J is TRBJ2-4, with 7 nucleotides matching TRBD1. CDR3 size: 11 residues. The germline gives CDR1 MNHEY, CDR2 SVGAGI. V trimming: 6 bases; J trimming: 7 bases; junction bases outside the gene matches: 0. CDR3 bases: TGTGCCAGCAGACAGGGGAACATTCAGTACTTC. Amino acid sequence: CASRQGNIQYF.

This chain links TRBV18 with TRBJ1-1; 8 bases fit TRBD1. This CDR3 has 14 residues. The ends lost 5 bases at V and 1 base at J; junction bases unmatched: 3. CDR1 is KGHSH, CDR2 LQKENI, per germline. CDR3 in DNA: TGTGCCAGCTCAGCGGGACAGGCGAACACTGAAGCTTTCTTT. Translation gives CASSAGQANTEAFF. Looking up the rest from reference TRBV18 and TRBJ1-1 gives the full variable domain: NAGVMQNPRHLVRRRGQEARLRCSPMKGHSHVYWYRQLPEEGLKFMVYLQKENIIDESGMPKERFSAEFPKEGPSILRIQQVVRGDSAAYFCASSAGQANTEAFFGQGTRLTVV.

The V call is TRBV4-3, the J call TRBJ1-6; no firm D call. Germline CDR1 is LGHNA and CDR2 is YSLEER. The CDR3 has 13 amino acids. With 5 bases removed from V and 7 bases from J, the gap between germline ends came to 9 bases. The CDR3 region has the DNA TGCGCCAGCAGCGATGTTACCAATTCACCCCTCCACTTT. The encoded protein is CASSDVTNSPLHF.

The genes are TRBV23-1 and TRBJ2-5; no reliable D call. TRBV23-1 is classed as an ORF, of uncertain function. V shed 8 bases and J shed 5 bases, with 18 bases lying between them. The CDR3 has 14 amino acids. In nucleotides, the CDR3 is TGCGCCAGCCGGAGATGGCTCTCAAGGGAGACCCAGTACTTC. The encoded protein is CASRRWLSRETQYF.

The CDR3 loop reads CASSSWTSGAYNEQFF. CDR3 in DNA: TGCGCCAGCAGCTCCTGGACTAGCGGGGCTTACAATGAGCAGTTCTTC. The V call is TRBV5-1, the J call TRBJ2-1, with 12 bases matching TRBD2. The junction had 5 bases not matched to a gene; V was cut back by 3 bases and J by 4 bases. The CDR3 runs to 16 residues. Germline-derived CDR1 and CDR2 are SGHRS and YFSETQ.

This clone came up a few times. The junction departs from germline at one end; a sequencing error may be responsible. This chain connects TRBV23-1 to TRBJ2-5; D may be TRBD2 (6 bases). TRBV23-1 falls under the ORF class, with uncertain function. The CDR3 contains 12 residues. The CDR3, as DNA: TGCGCCAGCAGTCAATTGGAGGGGTTGAGGAACTTC. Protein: CASSQLEGLRNF.

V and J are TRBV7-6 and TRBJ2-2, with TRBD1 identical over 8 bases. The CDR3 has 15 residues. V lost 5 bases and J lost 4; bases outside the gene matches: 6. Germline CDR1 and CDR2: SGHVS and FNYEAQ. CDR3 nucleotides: TGTGCCAGCAGCCCACAGGGGGTGGGCACCGGGGAGCTGTTTTTT. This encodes CASSPQGVGTGELFF.

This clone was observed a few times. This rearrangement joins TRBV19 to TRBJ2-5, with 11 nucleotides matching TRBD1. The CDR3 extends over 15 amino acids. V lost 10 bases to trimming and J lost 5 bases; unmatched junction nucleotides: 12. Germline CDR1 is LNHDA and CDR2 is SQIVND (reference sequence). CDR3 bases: TGTGCCACCTTGGACGGACAGGGGGCTTTGGAGACCCAGTACTTC. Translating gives CATLDGQGALETQYF.

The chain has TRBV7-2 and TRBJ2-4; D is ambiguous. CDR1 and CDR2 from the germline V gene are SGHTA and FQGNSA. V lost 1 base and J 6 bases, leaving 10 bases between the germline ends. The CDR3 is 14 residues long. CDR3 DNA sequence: TGTGCCAGCAGCTTAGGGAACGGAGCAAACATTCAGTACTTC. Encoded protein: CASSLGNGANIQYF.

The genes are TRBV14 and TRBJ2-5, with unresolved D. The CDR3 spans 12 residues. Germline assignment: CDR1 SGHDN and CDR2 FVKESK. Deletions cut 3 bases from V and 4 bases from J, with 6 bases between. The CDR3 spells CASSHDLETQYF. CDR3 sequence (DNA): TGTGCCAGCAGCCACGATCTAGAGACCCAGTACTTC.

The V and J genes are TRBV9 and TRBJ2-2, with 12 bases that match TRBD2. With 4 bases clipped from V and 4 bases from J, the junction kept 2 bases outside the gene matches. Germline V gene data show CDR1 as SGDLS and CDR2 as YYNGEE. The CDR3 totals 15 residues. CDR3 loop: CASSPSGGATGELFF. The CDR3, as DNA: TGTGCCAGCAGCCCTAGCGGGGGGGCCACCGGGGAGCTGTTTTTT.

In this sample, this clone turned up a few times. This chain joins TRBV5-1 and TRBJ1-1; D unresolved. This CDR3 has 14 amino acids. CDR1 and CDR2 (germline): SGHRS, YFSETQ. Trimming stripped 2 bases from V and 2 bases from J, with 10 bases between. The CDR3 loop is CASSFLHDNTEAFF. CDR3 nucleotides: TGCGCCAGCAGCTTCTTACACGATAACACTGAAGCTTTCTTT.